These 3 T cell receptor beta chains originate from one sample sequenced in a study of cytomegalovirus exposure and HLA in healthy donors. Use of 60 Vbeta and 13 Jbeta primers characterized the PCR. The assay was immunoSEQ multiplex PCR, and TCRdb's table has in-frame clones only and misses some. Of about 190,000 clones listed, 75% to 80% are singletons. Sequences were obtained from PBMCs. The receptors here all came from a woman between 25 and 40 years old in good health and CMV-seropositive.

The chain uses TRBV7-9 and TRBJ2-2, with D perhaps matching TRBD1 (5 bases). The CDR3 loop spans 14 amino acids. V lost 11 bases and J lost 0, with 13 bases in between. The germline V gene encodes CDR1 SEHNR and CDR2 FQNEAQ (reference sequence). CDR3 sequence reads: CAPNQGTNTGELFF. The CDR3 nucleotides are TGTGCCCCCAACCAGGGAACGAACACCGGGGAGCTGTTTTTT.

The genes are TRBV11-2 and TRBJ2-3; D may be TRBD1 (6 bases). Germline V gene data show CDR1 as SGHAT and CDR2 as FQNNGV. V was pared by 2 bases and J by 7 bases, with 16 bases between. The CDR3 is made up of 15 amino acids. DNA for the CDR3: TGTGCCAGCAGCTTAAGTGGGGGCACATGGAATACGCAGTATTTT. Translation: CASSLSGGTWNTQYF.

The rearrangement uses TRBV28 and TRBJ2-7; D not resolved. CDR3 length equals 10 residues. CDR1 MDHEN and CDR2 SYDVKM come from the germline V gene. V was shortened by 5 bases and J by 5 bases, with 4 bases between the two germline ends. CDR3 in amino acids: CASSRDEQYF. For the CDR3, the DNA is TGTGCCAGCAGTCGGGACGAGCAGTACTTC. Together with reference TRBV28 and TRBJ2-7, the CDR3 gives the full variable domain: DVKVTQSSRYLVKRTGEKVFLECVQDMDHENMFWYRQDPGLGLRLIYFSYDVKMKEKGDIPEGYSVSREKKERFSLILESASTNQTSMYLCASSRDEQYFGPGTRLTVT.